This TCR beta chain was identified in a study of T-cell memory formation after mild COVID-19. Notes on the study in general: A second wave of clones peaked on day 37, and their SARS-CoV-2 specificity went unconfirmed. CD4+ contracting clones were found mainly in CM and EM, and CD8+ ones in EMRA. While clones contracting from day 15 to 85 were balanced between CD4 and CD8, later expanders leaned CD4+.

Looked up from germline, CDR1 is DFQATT and CDR2 is SNEGSKA (reference sequence). The ends were cut back, 0 bases at V and 0 bases at J, with 6 bases in the middle. CDR3 length: 14 residues. TCRdb called the 5' RACE reads again in MiXCR, with one record for every CDR3 protein. The table lists about 390,000 distinct CDR3 sequences, approximately 16% of them singletons. This clonotype appeared a few times. What it recognizes is unknown. This chain connects TRBV20-1 to TRBJ1-3; D is unresolved. Sequenced input: PBMCs or a T cell subset sorted from them (not recorded which). The clonotype comes from a man aged 18 to 29 who had mild COVID-19 (a few samples of this study predate the infection). Cell type and time point are not known. Here the CDR3 DNA reads TGCAGTGCTAGAGATTTTAGCTCTGGAAACACCATATATTTT. This encodes CSARDFSSGNTIYF.